The entry below describes one T cell receptor (beta chain). Its antigen is unknown. The data originate from a study of blood T cells in healthy people across ages. A second about 6 to 11 cycle PCR used barcoded and J-beta primers. A template-switch adaptor with 12 random nucleotides tagged each cDNA molecule. One entry per CDR3 protein results from TCRdb running MiXCR on the 5' RACE reads. The top ten hold 6.5% to 8.5% of the sample, which has around 1,500,000 distinct CDR3 sequences, 25% to 30% seen once. CDR1 is SEHNR and CDR2 is FQNEAQ in the germline V gene (reference sequence). The length of the CDR3 is 15 residues. The V segment lost 7 bases and the J segment 0 bases; nucleotides outside the gene matches: 8. Whole-study results and caveats: Older individuals had lower TCR beta diversity per million T cells (the decline was roughly linear). Both naive CD4+ cell counts and diversity were greater in long-lived donors than in aged donors.

Extractions gave at least 5.5 micrograms of total RNA per sample. Sequencing was done on a sample of blood. The receptor comes from a woman in her twenties or thirties in good health. This chain links TRBV7-9 with TRBJ1-1, with 7 bases matching TRBD1. DNA for the CDR3: TGTGCCAGCACCCGGACAGGAACCTTGAACACTGAAGCTTTCTTT. It specifies CASTRTGTLNTEAFF.